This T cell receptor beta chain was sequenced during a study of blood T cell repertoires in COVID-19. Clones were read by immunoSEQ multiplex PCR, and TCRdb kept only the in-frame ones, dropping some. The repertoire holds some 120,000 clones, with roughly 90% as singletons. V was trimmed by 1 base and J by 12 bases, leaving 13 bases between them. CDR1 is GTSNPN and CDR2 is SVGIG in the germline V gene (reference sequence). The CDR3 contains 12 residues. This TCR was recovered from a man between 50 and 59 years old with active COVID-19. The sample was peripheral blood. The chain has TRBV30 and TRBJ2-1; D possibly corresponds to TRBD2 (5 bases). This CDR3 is CAWSGTGGPQFF. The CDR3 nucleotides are TGTGCCTGGAGTGGAACCGGAGGCCCGCAGTTCTTC.